Each of the 20 T cell receptor beta chains below was sequenced from the same sample in a study of radiotherapy plus CTLA-4 blockade in lung cancer. The protocol was immunoSEQ multiplex PCR, while the TCRdb copy is restricted to in-frame clones and leaves out a portion. The repertoire holds 40,000 or so clones, about 70% seen once, with roughly 10% in the top ten. This sample comprised peripheral blood, obtained from a patient treated with radiotherapy plus ipilimumab. The origin of the receptors is a human donor with non-small cell lung cancer who had stable disease on radiotherapy plus ipilimumab.

The chain uses TRBV5-1 and TRBJ2-7; 8 bases agree with TRBD1. V was clipped by 0 bases and J by 7 bases; unmatched bases: 12. The CDR3 sequence is 16 residues long. Looked up from germline, CDR1 is SGHRS and CDR2 is YFSETQ. The DNA for the CDR3 is TGCGCCAGCAGCTTGGCCGAAGGACAGGGATCTGGGGAGCAGTACTTC. This gives the protein CASSLAEGQGSGEQYF.

This clone was counted once. The chain has TRBV5-4 and TRBJ1-2; 8 bases line up with TRBD1. The CDR3 totals 13 residues. Germline values: CDR1 SGHNT, CDR2 YYREEE (reference sequence). The V gene end was trimmed by 0 bases and the J gene end by 8 bases; junction bases not matched to a gene: 3. The CDR3 nucleotides are TGTGCCAGCAGCTTGGCCAGGGGGCTCGGCTACACCTTC. Its protein is CASSLARGLGYTF.

V gene TRBV21-1 combines with J gene TRBJ2-7; TRBD1 is the table's D call, not checked against the DNA. TRBV21-1 is a pseudogene locus. The CDR3 is made up of 19 amino acids. Here the CDR3 reads CASSRLGQGRDRSSYEQYF. The CDR3, as DNA: TGTGCCAGCAGCAGATTAGGACAGGGCAGGGACAGGAGCTCCTACGAGCAGTACTTC.

The J gene is TRBJ1-2, the V gene TRBV5-1; TRBD1 aligns across 7 bases. This CDR3 is built from 15 residues. Looked up from germline, CDR1 is SGHRS and CDR2 is YFSETQ. V shed 3 bases, J shed 4 bases, and the junction held 9 bases outside the gene matches. The CDR3, as DNA: TGCGCCAGCAGCTACCAGACAGGGCAAGGCTATGGCTACACCTTC. Encoded protein: CASSYQTGQGYGYTF.

This clone has just a few counts. The genes are TRBV7-2 and TRBJ2-3; 8 nucleotides align to TRBD1. Germline V CDR1 and CDR2: SGHTA, FQGNSA. The CDR3 contains 13 residues. V shed 3 bases, J shed 5 bases, and the junction held 1 base outside the gene matches. The CDR3 DNA reads as TGTGCCAGCAGCTTCACAGGGGGAGATACGCAGTATTTT. Translation: CASSFTGGDTQYF.

This clone was counted once. The chain combines TRBV28 with TRBJ1-4; weak D call: TRBD1 (6 bases). V was pared by 5 bases and J by 6 bases, with 13 bases between. The CDR3 is 14 amino acids. Germline V CDR1 and CDR2: MDHEN, SYDVKM. CDR3 sequence (DNA): TGTGCCAGCAGTCCCCCAGGGGAATATGAAAAACTGTTTTTT. Its translation: CASSPPGEYEKLFF.

The chain combines TRBV30 with TRBJ1-5, with D perhaps matching TRBD1 (5 bases). Germline V gene data show CDR1 as GTSNPN and CDR2 as SVGIG (reference sequence). This CDR3 contains 14 residues. Trimming took off 3 bases at V and 5 bases at J, with 14 bases between the two ends. The CDR3 coding sequence is TGTGCCTGGAGCGGGGGGGTCCAAGATCAGCCCCAGCATTTT. It codes for CAWSGGVQDQPQHF.

This clone was detected only a few times. This chain uses TRBV5-1 with TRBJ1-1; 11 bases are shared with TRBD1. The CDR3 runs 17 residues. The germline gives CDR1 SGHRS, CDR2 YFSETQ. V dropped 1 base and J dropped 1; count of bases not matched to a gene: 6. CDR3 sequence: CASSLIGQGAANTEAFF. The CDR3 DNA sequence: TGCGCCAGCAGCTTGATCGGACAGGGGGCCGCGAACACTGAAGCTTTCTTT.

V usage is TRBV13 and J usage is TRBJ1-1; 8 positions match TRBD1. Losses at the gene ends were 5 bases for V and 5 bases for J; bases not matched to a gene: 10. This CDR3 has 15 residues. From germline, CDR1 is PRHDT and CDR2 FYEKMQ (reference sequence). Here the CDR3 DNA reads TGTGCCAGCAGCATGAACAGGGGGAAGGGGACTGAAGCTTTCTTT. Its translation: CASSMNRGKGTEAFF.

The V and J genes are TRBV10-3 and TRBJ1-5; D unresolved. V dropped 4 bases and J dropped 3 bases, with 10 bases sitting between them. CDR3 length: 14 residues. Germline V lookup: CDR1 ENHRY, CDR2 SYGVKD. CDR3 loop: CAISGGASNQPQHF. DNA of the CDR3: TGTGCCATCAGTGGGGGAGCGTCCAATCAGCCCCAGCATTTT.

The V and J genes are TRBV5-5 and TRBJ2-7; D is unclear. V was shortened by 0 bases and J by 3 bases, with 10 bases between the two germline ends. The CDR3 is 14 residues long. The germline V gene has CDR1 SGHKS and CDR2 YYEKEE (reference sequence). The CDR3 here is CASSLVPGNYEQYF. CDR3 sequence (DNA): TGTGCCAGCAGCTTGGTTCCGGGTAACTACGAGCAGTACTTC.

This chain connects TRBV29-1 to TRBJ2-1; 9 bases fit TRBD2. The V and J ends lost 3 bases and 9 bases, in that order; junction bases with no gene match: 12. Germline CDR1 and CDR2: SQVTM and ANQGSEA. The CDR3 spans 15 residues. CDR3 loop: CSVDGGGAPSGEQFF. DNA for the CDR3: TGCAGCGTTGACGGCGGGGGGGCCCCTTCGGGTGAGCAGTTCTTC.

This clone was counted only a few times. The chain uses TRBV7-9 and TRBJ2-5; 8 nucleotides line up with TRBD1. Germline V gene sequence: CDR1 SEHNR, CDR2 FQNEAQ (reference sequence). With V trimmed by 5 bases and J by 4 bases, 6 bases remained unmatched. The CDR3 is made up of 14 amino acids. The CDR3 sequence is CASSQSDRGETQYF. The CDR3 DNA reads as TGTGCCAGCAGCCAAAGCGACAGGGGAGAGACCCAGTACTTC.

V is TRBV7-2 and J is TRBJ2-2; no clear D. The germline V gene has CDR1 SGHTA and CDR2 FQGNSA. Trimming pared 5 bases from V and 2 bases from J, leaving 6 bases between. The CDR3 contains 13 residues. CDR3 loop: CASSPFNTGELFF. CDR3 nucleotide sequence: TGTGCCAGCAGCCCGTTCAACACCGGGGAGCTGTTTTTT.

This chain joins TRBV5-1 and TRBJ2-1, with a possible D match to TRBD2 (6 bases). Trimming left V 5 bases short and J 6 bases short, with 15 bases between. The V gene's germline CDR1 is SGHRS and CDR2 YFSETQ. CDR3 length: 14 amino acids. The CDR3: CASSSGVRFNEQFF. The CDR3 coding sequence is TGCGCCAGCAGTTCGGGAGTCCGCTTCAATGAGCAGTTCTTC. Full variable domain (missing parts from reference TRBV5-1 and TRBJ2-1): KAGVTQTPRYLIKTRGQQVTLSCSPISGHRSVSWYQQTPGQGLQFLFEYFSETQRNKGNFPGRFSGRQFSNSRSEMNVSTLELGDSALYLCASSSGVRFNEQFFGPGTRLTVL.

The chain carries TRBV6-4 and TRBJ2-5; 8 bases match TRBD1. Germline CDR1 reads MRHNA; CDR2 reads SNTAGT. V lost 7 bases and J lost 5; bases outside the gene matches: 3. The CDR3 totals 12 residues. The CDR3 sequence: CASNRDRETQYF. In DNA, the CDR3 is TGTGCCAGCAACCGGGACAGGGAGACCCAGTACTTC.

The rearrangement joins TRBV10-2 to TRBJ2-2, with TRBD2 matching over 10 bases. CDR1 is WSHSY and CDR2 is SAAADI in the germline V gene. The CDR3 consists of 15 residues. The V gene end was trimmed by 8 bases and the J gene end by 0 bases; junction bases not matched to a gene: 3. CDR3: CASDTSGANTGELFF. The CDR3 bases are TGCGCCAGCGACACTAGCGGGGCGAACACCGGGGAGCTGTTTTTT.

This chain uses TRBV18 with TRBJ1-2, with 8 bases identical to TRBD1. V trimming: 2 bases; J trimming: 8 bases; junction bases outside the gene matches: 4. The CDR3 covers 13 residues. Germline values: CDR1 KGHSH, CDR2 LQKENI. CDR3 sequence reads: CASSPEGQAGYTF. CDR3 bases: TGTGCCAGCTCACCAGAGGGACAGGCGGGCTACACCTTC.

The chain couples TRBV5-6 to TRBJ1-2; D gene ambiguous. Trimming left V 0 bases short and J 2 bases short, with 11 bases between. The CDR3 spans 15 residues. In germline, CDR1 is SGHDT, CDR2 YYEEEE. This chain's CDR3 is CASSLGGTRNYGYTF. The DNA for the CDR3 is TGTGCCAGCAGCTTGGGCGGCACTAGAAACTATGGCTACACCTTC.

CDR3: CASRLAGAYEQYF. CDR3 nucleotides: TGTGCCAGTAGACTAGCGGGGGCCTACGAGCAGTACTTC. V gene TRBV19 combines with J gene TRBJ2-7; the match to TRBD2 covers 11 bases. The V gene end was trimmed by 6 bases and the J gene end by 2 bases; junction bases not matched to a gene: 0. The germline CDR1 and CDR2 sequences are LNHDA and SQIVND (reference sequence). CDR3 length: 13 residues.